This T cell receptor (beta chain) emerged from a study of breast tumors, draining lymph nodes, adjacent tissues. Note on this clonotype: Antigen: not known.

V was trimmed by 4 bases and J by 7 bases, leaving 20 bases between them. The germline V gene has CDR1 LGHDT and CDR2 YNNKEL (reference sequence). There are 16 residues in the CDR3. From the multiplex PCR reads, TCRdb called clonotypes with MiXCR, one entry per CDR3 protein. The sample has fewer than 85,000 distinct CDR3 sequences, roughly 19% seen once. Samples came from axillary lymph nodes draining the breast cancer. The study's findings and limits: Tumor and nontumor repertoires were significantly more similar in luminal-like than in basal-like breast cancer. Findings are consistent with lymph node origin and intratumoral expansion of most tumor T cells. That most tumor T cells come from lymph nodes remained unproven. Compared with lymph nodes, tumors were less diverse; compared with nontumor tissue, more.

The sequence came from a female donor with breast cancer. Some clones in this sample may be carry-over from other donors' samples. J is TRBJ2-1 and V is TRBV3-1, with a possible D match to TRBD1 (6 bases). The sequenced sample was axillary lymph node tissue. In DNA form, the CDR3 reads TGTGCCAGCAGCCTCAAGATGACAGGTGCTTGGAATGAGCAGTTCTTC. Its protein product is CASSLKMTGAWNEQFF.